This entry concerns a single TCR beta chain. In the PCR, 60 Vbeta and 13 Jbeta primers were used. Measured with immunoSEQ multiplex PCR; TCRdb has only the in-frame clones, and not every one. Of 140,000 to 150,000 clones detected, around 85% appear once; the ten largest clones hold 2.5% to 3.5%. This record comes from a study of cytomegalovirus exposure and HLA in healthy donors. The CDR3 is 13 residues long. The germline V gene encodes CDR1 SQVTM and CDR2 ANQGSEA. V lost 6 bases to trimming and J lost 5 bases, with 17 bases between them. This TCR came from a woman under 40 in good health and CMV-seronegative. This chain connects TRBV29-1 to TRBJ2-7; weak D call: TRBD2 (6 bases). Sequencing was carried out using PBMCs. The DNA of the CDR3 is TGCAGCGTCGTAAGGCTAGCGTTAGACGAGCAGTACTTC. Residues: CSVVRLALDEQYF.